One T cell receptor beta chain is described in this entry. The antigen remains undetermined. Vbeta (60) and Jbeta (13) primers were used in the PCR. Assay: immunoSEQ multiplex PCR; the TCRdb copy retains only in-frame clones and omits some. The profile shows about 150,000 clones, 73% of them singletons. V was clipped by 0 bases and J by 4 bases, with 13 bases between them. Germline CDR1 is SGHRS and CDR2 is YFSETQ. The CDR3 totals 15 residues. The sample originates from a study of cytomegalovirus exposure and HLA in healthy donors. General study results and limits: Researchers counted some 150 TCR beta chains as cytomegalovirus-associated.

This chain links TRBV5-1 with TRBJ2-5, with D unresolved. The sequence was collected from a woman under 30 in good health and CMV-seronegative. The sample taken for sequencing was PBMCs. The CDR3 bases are TGCGCCAGCAGCTTGGCCCAGAGCGAAGGAGAGACCCAGTACTTC. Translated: CASSLAQSEGETQYF.